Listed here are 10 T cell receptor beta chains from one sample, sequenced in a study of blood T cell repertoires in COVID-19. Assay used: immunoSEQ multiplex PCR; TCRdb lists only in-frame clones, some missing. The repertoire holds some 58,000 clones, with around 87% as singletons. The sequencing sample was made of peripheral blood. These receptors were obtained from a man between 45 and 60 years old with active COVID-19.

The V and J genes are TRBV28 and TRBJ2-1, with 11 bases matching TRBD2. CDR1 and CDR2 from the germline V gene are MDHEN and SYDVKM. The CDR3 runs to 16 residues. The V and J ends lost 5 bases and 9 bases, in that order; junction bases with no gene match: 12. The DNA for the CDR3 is TGTGCCAGCAGTAATCCTTTAGCGGGGGGGCAGACTGAGCAGTTCTTC. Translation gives CASSNPLAGGQTEQFF.

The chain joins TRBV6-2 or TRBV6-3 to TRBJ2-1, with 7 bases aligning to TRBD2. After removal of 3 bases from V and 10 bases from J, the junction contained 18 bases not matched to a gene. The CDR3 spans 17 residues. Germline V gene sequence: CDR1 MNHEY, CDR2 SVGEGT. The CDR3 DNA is TGTGCCAGCAGTTATGGGCGGAGCGGGGAACCATACGGAGAGCAGTTCTTC. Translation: CASSYGRSGEPYGEQFF.

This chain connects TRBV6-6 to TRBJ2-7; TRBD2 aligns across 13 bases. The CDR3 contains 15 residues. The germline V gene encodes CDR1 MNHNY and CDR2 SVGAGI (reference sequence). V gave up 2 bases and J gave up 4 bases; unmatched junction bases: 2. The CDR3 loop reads CASSYGTSGTYEQYF. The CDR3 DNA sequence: TGTGCCAGCAGTTACGGGACTAGCGGGACTTACGAGCAGTACTTC.

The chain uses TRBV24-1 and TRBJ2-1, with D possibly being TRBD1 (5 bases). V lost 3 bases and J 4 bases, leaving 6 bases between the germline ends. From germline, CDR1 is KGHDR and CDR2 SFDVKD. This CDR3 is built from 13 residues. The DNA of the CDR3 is TGTGCCACCAGTGATCCAGGGTACAATGAGCAGTTCTTC. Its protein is CATSDPGYNEQFF.

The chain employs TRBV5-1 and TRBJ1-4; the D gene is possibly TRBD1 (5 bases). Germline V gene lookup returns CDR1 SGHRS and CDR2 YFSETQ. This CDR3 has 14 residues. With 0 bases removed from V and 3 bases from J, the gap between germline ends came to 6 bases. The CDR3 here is CASSLGGANEKLFF. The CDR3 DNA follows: TGCGCCAGCAGCTTGGGGGGCGCTAATGAAAAACTGTTTTTT.

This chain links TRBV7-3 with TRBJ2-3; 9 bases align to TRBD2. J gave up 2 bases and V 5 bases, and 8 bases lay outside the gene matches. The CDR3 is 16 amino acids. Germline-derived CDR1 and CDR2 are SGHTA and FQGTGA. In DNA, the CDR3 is TGTGCCAGCAGCCAAAACCTAGCGGGAAACACAGATACGCAGTATTTT. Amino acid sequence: CASSQNLAGNTDTQYF.

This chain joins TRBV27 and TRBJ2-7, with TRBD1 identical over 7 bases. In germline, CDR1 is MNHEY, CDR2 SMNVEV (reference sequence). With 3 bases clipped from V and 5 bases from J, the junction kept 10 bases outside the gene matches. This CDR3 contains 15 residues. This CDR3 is CASSLRGLGRNEQYF. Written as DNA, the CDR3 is TGTGCCAGCAGTTTGAGGGGGCTGGGGCGGAACGAGCAGTACTTC.

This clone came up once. The CDR3, as DNA: TGTGCCAGCAGCCATAATGGCAGAAATCAGCCCCAGCATTTT. It encodes CASSHNGRNQPQHF. The chain employs TRBV6-2 or TRBV6-3 and TRBJ1-5; D unclear. The CDR3 loop spans 14 amino acids. Trimming left V 6 bases short and J 4 bases short, with 13 bases between. In germline, CDR1 is MNHEY, CDR2 SVGEGT.

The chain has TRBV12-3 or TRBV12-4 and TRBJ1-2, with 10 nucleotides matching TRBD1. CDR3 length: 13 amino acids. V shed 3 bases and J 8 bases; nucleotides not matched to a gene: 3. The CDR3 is CASSFKTGGGYTF. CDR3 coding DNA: TGTGCCAGCAGTTTTAAGACAGGGGGCGGCTACACCTTC.

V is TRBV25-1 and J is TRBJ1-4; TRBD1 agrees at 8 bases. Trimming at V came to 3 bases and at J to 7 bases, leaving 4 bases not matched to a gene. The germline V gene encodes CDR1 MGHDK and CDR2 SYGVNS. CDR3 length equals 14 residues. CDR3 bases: TGTGCCAGCAGTGACCCAGGGGGCCCTGAAAAACTGTTTTTT. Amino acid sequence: CASSDPGGPEKLFF.